These 26 T cell receptor beta chains were sequenced from one sample in a study of early T cells in non-severe SARS-CoV-2 infection. Using its own MiXCR run on the 5' RACE reads, TCRdb lists one record per CDR3 protein. Of fewer than 80,000 distinct CDR3 sequences listed, 4% to 6% are singletons. This specimen was whole blood, taken at baseline. The receptors stem from an adult who was a healthcare worker with PCR-confirmed SARS-CoV-2 infection or an uninfected control (not recorded which). The donor label of this sample is uncertain.

CDR3 in DNA: TGTGCCATCCAGGGGCTTAACTATGGCTACACCTTC. This gives the protein CAIQGLNYGYTF. This chain connects TRBV10-3 to TRBJ1-2; TRBD1 is a possible D gene (6 bases). V was pared by 8 bases and J by 1 base, with 8 bases between. CDR3 length equals 12 residues. Per the germline V gene, CDR1 is ENHRY and CDR2 is SYGVKD.

This clonotype was seen ten or more times. The V and J genes are TRBV7-2 and TRBJ1-2; D is undetermined. V lost 5 bases and J lost 4, with 8 bases in between. The CDR3 contains 12 residues. Germline V CDR1 and CDR2: SGHTA, FQGNSA. The CDR3 region is CASSLLGYGYTF. CDR3 DNA: TGTGCCAGCAGCCTGTTAGGCTATGGCTACACCTTC.

This clonotype was counted ten times or more. The rearrangement links TRBV20-1 to TRBJ1-1; no clear D gene. This CDR3 has 15 residues. Germline loops: CDR1 DFQATT, CDR2 SNEGSKA (reference sequence). With 0 bases removed from V and 1 base from J, the gap between germline ends came to 12 bases. The CDR3 sequence: CSARDRAAGNTEAFF. CDR3 coding DNA: TGCAGTGCTAGAGATCGTGCCGCGGGGAACACTGAAGCTTTCTTT.

This clonotype has a count of ten or more. This sequence joins TRBV20-1 and TRBJ2-7; D may be TRBD1 or TRBD2 (5 bases each). The CDR3 runs to 13 residues. Looked up from germline, CDR1 is DFQATT and CDR2 is SNEGSKA (reference sequence). The V end lost 1 base, the J end lost 0 bases, and 7 bases lay between the germline ends. The CDR3, as DNA: TGCAGTGCTAGAGGGGGGAGCTCCTACGAGCAGTACTTC. Residues: CSARGGSSYEQYF.

In this sample, this clonotype turned up many times. CDR3 protein: CSATRTVSYNEQFF. DNA for the CDR3: TGCAGTGCTACCCGGACGGTTTCCTACAATGAGCAGTTCTTC. The chain is built from TRBV20-1 and TRBJ2-1; D is ambiguous. The V end was cut by 4 bases, the J end by 1 base, with 11 bases between. This CDR3 contains 14 residues. Germline loops: CDR1 DFQATT, CDR2 SNEGSKA (reference sequence).

Ten or more counts support this clonotype. This chain joins TRBV15 and TRBJ2-3; 7 nucleotides align to TRBD2. CDR1 is LNHNV, CDR2 YYDKDF, per germline (reference sequence). The CDR3 totals 16 residues. V was pared by 3 bases and J by 1 base, with 7 bases of the junction left unmatched. The CDR3 DNA is TGTGCCACCAGCAGGGAAGCGGGGATTGGCACAGATACGCAGTATTTT. Translating it yields CATSREAGIGTDTQYF.

In its sample, this clonotype was seen many times. The V call is TRBV3-1, the J call TRBJ2-7; D may be TRBD1 (5 bases). V gave up 0 bases and J gave up 3 bases, with 9 bases separating them. The CDR3 totals 14 residues. Germline loops: CDR1 LGHDT, CDR2 YNNKEL (reference sequence). CDR3 coding DNA: TGTGCCAGCAGCCAAGATTCACAGGTCTACGAGCAGTACTTC. Encoded protein: CASSQDSQVYEQYF.

This clonotype was observed many times. The chain combines TRBV12-3 or TRBV12-4 with TRBJ1-2; D not certain. The CDR3 loop spans 12 amino acids. V dropped 2 bases and J dropped 5 bases, with 6 bases sitting between them. As DNA, the CDR3 is TGTGCCAGCAGTTTAAACGATTATGGCTACACCTTC. Its protein is CASSLNDYGYTF.

This clonotype was detected a few times. The chain has TRBV6-2 or TRBV6-3 and TRBJ2-1; 10 bases match TRBD2. The germline V gene has CDR1 MNHEY and CDR2 SVGEGT. The CDR3 runs to 15 residues. The V gene end was trimmed by 4 bases and the J gene end by 3 bases; junction bases not matched to a gene: 3. The CDR3 sequence: CASSSSGGLYNEQFF. CDR3 DNA: TGTGCCAGCAGTTCTAGCGGGGGCCTCTACAATGAGCAGTTCTTC.

This clonotype was seen a few times. J is TRBJ2-5 and V is TRBV3-1; tentatively, D is TRBD1 (5 bases). This CDR3 region has 15 residues. The germline V and J ends were trimmed by 4 bases and 2 bases, with 14 bases remaining between them. Per the germline V gene, CDR1 is LGHDT and CDR2 is YNNKEL (reference sequence). The CDR3 sequence is CASSRPWAGQETQYF. The CDR3 DNA sequence: TGTGCCAGCAGCCGGCCTTGGGCAGGGCAAGAGACCCAGTACTTC.

This clonotype was counted at least ten times. The chain uses TRBV7-8 and TRBJ2-4; perhaps TRBD1 as D (6 bases). The germline gives CDR1 SGHVS, CDR2 FQNEAQ. V shed 4 bases and J shed 0 bases, with 13 bases lying between them. The CDR3 runs to 16 residues. The CDR3 sequence is CASSSPDRLAKNIQYF. CDR3 bases: TGTGCCAGCAGCTCCCCGGACAGATTAGCCAAAAACATTCAGTACTTC.

This clonotype was detected ten times or more. This chain joins TRBV2 and TRBJ1-5, with 7 positions matching TRBD1. The length of the CDR3 is 15 residues. Looked up from germline, CDR1 is SNHLY and CDR2 is FYNNEI. Trimming cost V 6 bases and J 2 bases; bases outside gene matches: 7. The CDR3 region has the DNA TGTGCCAGCAGGGTGACAGGGACGGGCAATCAGCCCCAGCATTTT. Protein product: CASRVTGTGNQPQHF. The full variable domain, in which reference TRBV2 and TRBJ1-5 provide the parts outside the CDR3, is EPEVTQTPSHQVTQMGQEVILRCVPISNHLYFYWYRQILGQKVEFLVSFYNNEISEKSEIFDDQFSVERPDGSNFTLKIRSTKLEDSAMYFCASRVTGTGNQPQHFGDGTRLSIL.

The chain combines TRBV5-8 with TRBJ2-2; no clear D. From germline, CDR1 is SGHTS and CDR2 YDEGEE. This CDR3 is 16 amino acids long. The V end lost 4 bases, the J end lost 2 bases, and 15 bases lay between the germline ends. The CDR3 DNA reads TGTGCCAGCAGCCGGCCGGGTAGGCTAAACACCGGGGAGCTGTTTTTT. This encodes CASSRPGRLNTGELFF.

In its sample, this clonotype was seen many times. This chain's CDR3 is CSAREAGETQYF. CDR3 DNA sequence: TGCAGTGCTAGAGAGGCAGGAGAGACCCAGTACTTC. V is TRBV20-1 and J is TRBJ2-5; D not resolved. The germline V gene encodes CDR1 DFQATT and CDR2 SNEGSKA (reference sequence). V gave up 0 bases and J gave up 4 bases, with 6 bases separating them. CDR3 length: 12 amino acids.

The chain recombines TRBV19 with TRBJ2-3, with 12 bases that match TRBD2. Trimming cost V 11 bases and J 4 bases; bases outside gene matches: 7. This CDR3 has 14 amino acids. Germline V gene sequence: CDR1 LNHDA, CDR2 SQIVND (reference sequence). CDR3 bases: TGTGCCGTAAGGGGACTAGCGGGCTCAGATACGCAGTATTTT. This codes for CAVRGLAGSDTQYF.

This chain links TRBV7-6 with TRBJ1-1; D gene uncertain. The germline V gene has CDR1 SGHVS and CDR2 FNYEAQ. V was pared by 5 bases and J by 1 base, with 14 bases between. The CDR3 has 15 residues. CDR3 nucleotide sequence: TGTGCCAGCAGCCGTACGGGTGAGGAGAACACTGAAGCTTTCTTT. Translation: CASSRTGEENTEAFF.

This clonotype was seen repeatedly, ten times or more. The chain employs TRBV28 and TRBJ1-2; D unclear. The V and J ends lost 5 bases and 3 bases respectively, with 10 bases between them. From germline, CDR1 is MDHEN and CDR2 SYDVKM. The CDR3 is 13 amino acids. The CDR3 spells CASSRGRYYGYTF. As DNA, the CDR3 is TGTGCCAGCAGTCGTGGGAGATACTATGGCTACACCTTC.

This clonotype showed up many times. The genes are TRBV6-5 and TRBJ1-1; TRBD1 agrees at 9 bases. CDR3 length equals 15 residues. Looked up from germline, CDR1 is MNHEY and CDR2 is SVGAGI. Trimming at V came to 7 bases and at J to 4 bases, leaving 10 bases not matched to a gene. The CDR3 region has the DNA TGTGCCAGCATCTACCCCACAGGGGGCGTCACTGAAGCTTTCTTT. Translation gives CASIYPTGGVTEAFF.

This clonotype appeared a few times. The chain carries TRBV28 and TRBJ1-3; D is undetermined. The CDR3 spans 15 residues. V gave up 5 bases and J gave up 1 base, with 12 bases separating them. Germline V gives CDR1 MDHEN, CDR2 SYDVKM. The CDR3 DNA reads TGTGCCAGCAGTGCGGGCGGAACTTCTGGAAACACCATATATTTT. Translation gives CASSAGGTSGNTIYF.

This clonotype was detected many times. V is TRBV20-1 and J is TRBJ2-7, with 10 positions matching TRBD1. V dropped 2 bases and J dropped 6; count of bases not matched to a gene: 10. Germline V lookup: CDR1 DFQATT, CDR2 SNEGSKA (reference sequence). The length of the CDR3 is 15 residues. CDR3 nucleotide sequence: TGCAGTGCTAGAAGAGGGGACAGGGGAGCTGGCGAGCAGTACTTC. Translating it yields CSARRGDRGAGEQYF.

The sample holds a few counts of this clonotype. CDR3 loop: CASSYPAGGVTDTQYF. CDR3 DNA sequence: TGTGCCAGCAGTTACCCTGCGGGGGGAGTCACAGATACGCAGTATTTT. The genes are TRBV6-2 or TRBV6-3 and TRBJ2-3; 8 bases are shared with TRBD2. The CDR3 covers 16 residues. V lost 2 bases to trimming and J lost 2 bases; unmatched junction nucleotides: 6. Looked up from germline, CDR1 is MNHEY and CDR2 is SVGEGT.

Comment on this clonotype: This could be a read error, since a much larger clone is one nucleotide away. The V call is TRBV11-2, the J call TRBJ2-6, with D perhaps matching TRBD2 (6 bases). Germline-derived CDR1 and CDR2 are SGHAT and FQNNGV. V lost 3 bases and J lost 2, with 32 bases in between. This CDR3 is 23 amino acids long. The CDR3 loop is CASSFAGTDPQVVPPTGANVLTF. For the CDR3, the DNA is TGTGCCAGCAGCTTCGCCGGGACTGATCCTCAGGTAGTCCCCCCCACTGGGGCCAACGTCCTGACTTTC.

This clonotype was picked up many times. J is TRBJ1-5 and V is TRBV28; tentative D call: TRBD1 (5 bases). The germline gives CDR1 MDHEN, CDR2 SYDVKM. There are 13 residues in the CDR3. The V end lost 11 bases, the J end lost 1 base, and 12 bases lay between the germline ends. CDR3 nucleotides: TGTGCCTCGGGCGGGGGAAGCAATCAGCCCCAGCATTTT. It translates to CASGGGSNQPQHF.

The sample holds a few counts of this clonotype. J is TRBJ2-7 and V is TRBV7-9, with TRBD1 identical over 8 bases. The CDR3 totals 14 residues. V was clipped by 2 bases and J by 5 bases; unmatched bases: 5. From germline, CDR1 is SEHNR and CDR2 FQNEAQ (reference sequence). The CDR3 reads CASSLHGQGNEQYF. In DNA form, the CDR3 reads TGTGCCAGCAGCTTACATGGACAGGGTAACGAGCAGTACTTC. The entire variable domain, with the rest obtained from reference TRBV7-9 and TRBJ2-7, is as follows: DTGVSQNPRHKITKRGQNVTFRCDPISEHNRLYWYRQTLGQGPEFLTYFQNEAQLEKSRLLSDRFSAERPKGSFSTLEIQRTEQGDSAMYLCASSLHGQGNEQYFGPGTRLTVT.

This clonotype was seen only a few times. CDR3 DNA: TGTGCCAGCAGCCAAGATCAGCGGGGGTTTTACAATGAGCAGTTCTTC. It yields the protein CASSQDQRGFYNEQFF. The genes are TRBV3-2 and TRBJ2-1; TRBD2 is the table's D call and was not checked against the DNA. TRBV3-2 is classified as a pseudogene. This CDR3 region has 16 residues.

At least ten counts were recorded for this clonotype. This chain joins TRBV20-1 and TRBJ1-2, with D unresolved. Germline assignment: CDR1 DFQATT and CDR2 SNEGSKA (reference sequence). This CDR3 has 10 amino acids. V was clipped by 0 bases and J by 7 bases, with 3 bases between them. The CDR3 is CSAREGGYTF. Written as DNA, the CDR3 is TGCAGTGCTAGAGAGGGTGGCTACACCTTC.